The present TCR beta chain was sequenced within a study of T cell repertoires in cytomegalovirus infection. Study background: Well-studied HLA-B-restricted epitopes and recently identified HLA-C-restricted epitopes of CMV were both used in the study. Indicated by public TCR beta signatures were CMV infection and matching HLA type. Study-wide findings and caveats: Identification of carriers of CMV plus the relevant HLA was performed using cumulative public TCR beta family frequency. Across the ex vivo response, the dominant clonotypes were HLA-C-restricted CMV-specific TCR beta clonotypes.

About this clonotype: The target antigen is unknown.

TCRdb re-called the reads through MiXCR, storing one row per CDR3 protein. The table has about 900,000 distinct CDR3 sequences, less than 35% seen once. Sequenced material: cultured CD8+ T cells from PBMCs, taken from culture after CMV antigen stimulation. The receptor comes from a human donor in good health (CMV status not recorded). Some clones in this sample may be carry-over from other donors' samples.

The CDR3 region is CASSQDVSTSGYNEQFF. CDR3 sequence (DNA): TGTGCCAGCAGCCAAGATGTATCGACTAGCGGTTACAATGAGCAGTTCTTC. V gene TRBV3-1 combines with J gene TRBJ2-1, with 9 nucleotides matching TRBD2. This CDR3 spans 17 amino acids. From germline, CDR1 is LGHDT and CDR2 YNNKEL (reference sequence). The trim removed 0 bases at V and 4 bases at J, leaving 7 bases unmatched.